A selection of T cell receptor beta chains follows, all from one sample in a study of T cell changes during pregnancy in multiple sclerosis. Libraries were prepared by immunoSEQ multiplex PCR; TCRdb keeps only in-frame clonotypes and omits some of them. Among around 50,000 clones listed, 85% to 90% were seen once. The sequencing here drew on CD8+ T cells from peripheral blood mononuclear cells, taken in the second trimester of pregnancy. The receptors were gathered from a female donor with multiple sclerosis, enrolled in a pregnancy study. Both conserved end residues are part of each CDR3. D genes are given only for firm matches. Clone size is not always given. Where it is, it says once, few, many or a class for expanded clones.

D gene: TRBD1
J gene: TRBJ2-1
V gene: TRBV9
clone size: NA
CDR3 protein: CASSGSRDRGLGNEQFF
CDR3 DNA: TGTGCCAGCAGCGGGTCGCGGGACAGGGGGCTTGGCAATGAGCAGTTCTTC

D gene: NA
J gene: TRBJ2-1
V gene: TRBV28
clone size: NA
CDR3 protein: CASINLGYNEQFF
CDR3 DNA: TGTGCCAGCATAAATCTCGGGTACAATGAGCAGTTCTTC

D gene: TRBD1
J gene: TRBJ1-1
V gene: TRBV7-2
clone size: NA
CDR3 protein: CASRQGGLPNTEAFF
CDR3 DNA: TGTGCCAGCAGACAGGGGGGGTTACCGAACACTGAAGCTTTCTTT

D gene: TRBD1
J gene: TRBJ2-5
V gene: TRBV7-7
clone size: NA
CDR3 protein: CASSWGQGLIGQETQYF
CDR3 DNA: TGTGCTAGCAGCTGGGGACAGGGTTTGATAGGGCAAGAGACCCAGTACTTC

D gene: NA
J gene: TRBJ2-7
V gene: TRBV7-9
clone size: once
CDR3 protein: CASSLLGGGRGNEQYF
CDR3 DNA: TGTGCCAGCAGCTTATTGGGTGGGGGCAGGGGAAACGAGCAGTACTTC

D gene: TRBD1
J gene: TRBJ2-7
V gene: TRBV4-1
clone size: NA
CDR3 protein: CASSQVAQGVDEQYF
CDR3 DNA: TGCGCCAGCAGCCAAGTTGCACAGGGGGTGGATGAGCAGTACTTC

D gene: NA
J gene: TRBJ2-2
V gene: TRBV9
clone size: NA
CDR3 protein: CASSDSGELFF
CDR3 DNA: TGTGCCAGCAGCGATTCGGGGGAGCTGTTTTTT

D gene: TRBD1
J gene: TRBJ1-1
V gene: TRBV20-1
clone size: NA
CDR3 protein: CSVDRVPEAFF
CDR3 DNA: TGCAGTGTGGACAGGGTCCCTGAAGCTTTCTTT

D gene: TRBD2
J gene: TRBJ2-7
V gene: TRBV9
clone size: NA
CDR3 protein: CASSVAGGVTYEQYF
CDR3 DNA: TGTGCCAGCAGCGTAGCGGGGGGAGTGACCTACGAGCAGTACTTC

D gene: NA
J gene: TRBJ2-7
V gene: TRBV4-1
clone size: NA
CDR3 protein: CASSLRAVSYEQYF
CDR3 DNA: TGCGCCAGCAGCCTCAGAGCGGTCTCCTACGAGCAGTACTTC

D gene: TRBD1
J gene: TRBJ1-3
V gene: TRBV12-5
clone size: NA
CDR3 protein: CASADDRVGFFGNTIYF
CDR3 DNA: TGTGCTAGTGCCGATGACAGGGTGGGCTTTTTTGGAAACACCATATATTTT

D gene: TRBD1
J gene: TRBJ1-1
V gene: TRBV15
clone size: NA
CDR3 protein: CATSGQDYTEAFF
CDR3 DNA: TGTGCCACCAGCGGACAGGATTACACTGAAGCTTTCTTT

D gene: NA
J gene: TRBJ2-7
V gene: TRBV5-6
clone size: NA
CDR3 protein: CASSPPGSYEQYF
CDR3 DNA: TGTGCCAGCAGCCCCCCGGGCTCCTACGAGCAGTACTTC

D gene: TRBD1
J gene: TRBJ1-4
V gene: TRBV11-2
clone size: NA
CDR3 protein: CATRETGDEKLFF
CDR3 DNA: TGTGCCACTCGAGAGACAGGGGATGAAAAACTGTTTTTT

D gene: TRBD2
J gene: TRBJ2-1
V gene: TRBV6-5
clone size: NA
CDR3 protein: CASSYSGGGSYNEQFF
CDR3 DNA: TGTGCCAGCAGTTACTCGGGGGGGGGCTCCTACAATGAGCAGTTCTTC

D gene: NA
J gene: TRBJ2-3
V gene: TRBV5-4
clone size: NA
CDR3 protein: CASSLDTGWEDTQYF
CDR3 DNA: TGTGCCAGCAGCTTGGATACAGGGTGGGAAGATACGCAGTATTTT

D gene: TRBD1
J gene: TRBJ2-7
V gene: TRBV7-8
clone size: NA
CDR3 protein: CASSLDLGTGVYEQYF
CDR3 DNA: TGTGCCAGCAGCTTAGATCTTGGGACAGGGGTCTACGAGCAGTACTTC

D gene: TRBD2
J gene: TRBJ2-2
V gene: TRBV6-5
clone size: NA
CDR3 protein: CASSFPTSGGAGELFF
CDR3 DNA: TGTGCCAGCAGTTTCCCAACTAGCGGGGGGGCCGGGGAGCTGTTTTTT

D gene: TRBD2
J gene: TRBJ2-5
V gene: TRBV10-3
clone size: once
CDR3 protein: CAIKGGGGKETQYF
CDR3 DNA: TGTGCCATCAAGGGCGGGGGGGGAAAAGAGACCCAGTACTTC

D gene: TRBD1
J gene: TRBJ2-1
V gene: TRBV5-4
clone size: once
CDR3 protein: CASSFQGDNEQFF
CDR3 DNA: TGTGCCAGCAGCTTTCAGGGGGACAATGAGCAGTTCTTC

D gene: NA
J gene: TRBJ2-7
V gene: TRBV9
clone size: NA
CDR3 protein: CASSVIEGEQYF
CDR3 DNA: TGTGCCAGCAGCGTAATCGAGGGCGAGCAGTACTTC

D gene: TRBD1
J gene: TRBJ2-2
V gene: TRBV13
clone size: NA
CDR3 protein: CASSIDPGQYTGELFF
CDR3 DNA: TGTGCCAGCAGCATCGATCCGGGACAGTACACCGGGGAGCTGTTTTTT

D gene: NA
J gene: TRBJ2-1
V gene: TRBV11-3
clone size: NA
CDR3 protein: CASSLGVGGNEQFF
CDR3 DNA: TGTGCCAGCAGCTTAGGAGTAGGGGGCAATGAGCAGTTCTTC

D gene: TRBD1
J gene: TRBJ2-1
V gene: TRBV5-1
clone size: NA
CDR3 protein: CASSLEPRDRGLDEQFF
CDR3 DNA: TGCGCCAGCAGCTTGGAGCCCCGGGACAGGGGGCTGGATGAGCAGTTCTTC

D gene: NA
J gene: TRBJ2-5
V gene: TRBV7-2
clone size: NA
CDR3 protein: CASRQIGDRPLETQYF
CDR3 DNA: TGTGCCAGCAGACAAATCGGCGACAGACCTCTGGAGACCCAGTACTTC

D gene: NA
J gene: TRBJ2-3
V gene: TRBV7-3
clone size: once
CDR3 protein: CASSPSRGDRDTQYF
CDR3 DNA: TGTGCCAGCAGCCCCTCTCGCGGTGACAGGGATACGCAGTATTTT

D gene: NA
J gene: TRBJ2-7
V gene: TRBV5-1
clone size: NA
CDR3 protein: CASSGGNYYEQYF
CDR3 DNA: TGCGCCAGCAGCGGGGGCAATTACTACGAGCAGTACTTC

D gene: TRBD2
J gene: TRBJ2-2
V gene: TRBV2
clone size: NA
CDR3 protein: CASSEWSSGANTGELFF
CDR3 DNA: TGTGCCAGCAGTGAGTGGTCTAGCGGCGCGAACACCGGGGAGCTGTTTTTT

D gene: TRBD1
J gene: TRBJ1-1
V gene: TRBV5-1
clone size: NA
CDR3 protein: CASSLQGVSTEAFF
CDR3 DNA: TGCGCCAGCAGCTTGCAGGGGGTCTCCACTGAAGCTTTCTTT

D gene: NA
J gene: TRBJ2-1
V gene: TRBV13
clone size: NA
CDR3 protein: CASRYGNYNEQFF
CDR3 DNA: TGTGCCAGCAGATACGGGAACTACAATGAGCAGTTCTTC

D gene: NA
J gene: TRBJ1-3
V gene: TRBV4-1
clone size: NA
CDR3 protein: CASSQESATGNTIYF
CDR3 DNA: TGCGCCAGCAGCCAAGAAAGTGCGACTGGAAACACCATATATTTT

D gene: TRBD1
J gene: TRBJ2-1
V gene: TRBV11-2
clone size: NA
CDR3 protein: CASSLEGTGGFWDNEQFF
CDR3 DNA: TGTGCCAGCAGCTTAGAAGGGACAGGGGGCTTTTGGGACAATGAGCAGTTCTTC

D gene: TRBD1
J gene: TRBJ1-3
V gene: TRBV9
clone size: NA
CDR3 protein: CASSAEGQGLGNTIYF
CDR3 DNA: TGTGCCAGCAGCGCAGAAGGACAGGGGCTTGGAAACACCATATATTTT